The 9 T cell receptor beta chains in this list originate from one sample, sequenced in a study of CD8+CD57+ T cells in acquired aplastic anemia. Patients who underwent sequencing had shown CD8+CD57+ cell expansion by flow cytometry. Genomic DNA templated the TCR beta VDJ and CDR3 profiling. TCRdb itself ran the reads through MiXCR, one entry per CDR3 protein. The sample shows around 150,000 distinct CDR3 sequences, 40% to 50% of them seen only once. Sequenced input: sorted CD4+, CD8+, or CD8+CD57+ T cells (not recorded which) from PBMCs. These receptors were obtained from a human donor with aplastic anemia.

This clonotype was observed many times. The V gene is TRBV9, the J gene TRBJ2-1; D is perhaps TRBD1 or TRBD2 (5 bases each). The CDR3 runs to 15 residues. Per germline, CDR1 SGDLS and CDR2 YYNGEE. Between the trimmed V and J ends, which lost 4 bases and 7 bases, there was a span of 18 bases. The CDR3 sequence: CASSLRLGERNEQFF. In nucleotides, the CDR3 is TGTGCCAGCAGCTTACGACTGGGGGAGCGGAATGAGCAGTTCTTC.

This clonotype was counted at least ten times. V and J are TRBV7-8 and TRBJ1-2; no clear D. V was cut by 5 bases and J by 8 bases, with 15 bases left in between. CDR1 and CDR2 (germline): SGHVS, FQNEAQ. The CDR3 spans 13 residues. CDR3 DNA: TGTGCCAGCAGCGACCCCCTTTACTCCGGCTACACCTTC. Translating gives CASSDPLYSGYTF.

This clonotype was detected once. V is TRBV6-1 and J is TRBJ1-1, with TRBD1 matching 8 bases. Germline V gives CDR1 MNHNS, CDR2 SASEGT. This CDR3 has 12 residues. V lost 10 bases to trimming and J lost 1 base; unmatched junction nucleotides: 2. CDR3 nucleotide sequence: TGTGCCATCGGACAGGGGAACACTGAAGCTTTCTTT. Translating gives CAIGQGNTEAFF.

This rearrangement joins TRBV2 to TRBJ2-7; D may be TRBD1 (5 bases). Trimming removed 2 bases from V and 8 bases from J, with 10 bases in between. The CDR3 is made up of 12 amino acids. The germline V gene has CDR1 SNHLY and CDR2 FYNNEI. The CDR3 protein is CASSEQGLQQYF. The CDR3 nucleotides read TGTGCCAGCAGTGAACAGGGTTTACAGCAGTACTTC.

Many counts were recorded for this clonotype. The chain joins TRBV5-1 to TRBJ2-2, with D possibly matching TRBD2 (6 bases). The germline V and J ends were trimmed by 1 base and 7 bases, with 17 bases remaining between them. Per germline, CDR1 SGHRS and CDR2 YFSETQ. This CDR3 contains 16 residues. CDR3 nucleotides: TGCGCCAGCAGCTTGTCTACCTCTGGAGGGATCGGGGAGCTGTTTTTT. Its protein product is CASSLSTSGGIGELFF. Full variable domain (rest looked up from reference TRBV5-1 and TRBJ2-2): KAGVTQTPRYLIKTRGQQVTLSCSPISGHRSVSWYQQTPGQGLQFLFEYFSETQRNKGNFPGRFSGRQFSNSRSEMNVSTLELGDSALYLCASSLSTSGGIGELFFGEGSRLTVL.

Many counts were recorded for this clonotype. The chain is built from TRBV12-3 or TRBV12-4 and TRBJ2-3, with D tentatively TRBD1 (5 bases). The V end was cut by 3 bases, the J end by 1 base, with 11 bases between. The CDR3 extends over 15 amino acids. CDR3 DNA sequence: TGTGCCAGCAGTTTCCCCAGGGTAGGCACAGATACGCAGTATTTT. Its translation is CASSFPRVGTDTQYF.

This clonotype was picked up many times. The CDR3 DNA is TGTGCCAGCGGGGGACAGGGAGGCTATGGCTACACCTTC. Residues: CASGGQGGYGYTF. This chain links TRBV27 with TRBJ1-2; TRBD1 agrees at 9 bases. The germline CDR1 and CDR2 sequences are MNHEY and SMNVEV (reference sequence). The CDR3 is 13 residues long. Germline trimming cut 8 bases from V and 4 bases from J; bases unmatched to any gene: 5.

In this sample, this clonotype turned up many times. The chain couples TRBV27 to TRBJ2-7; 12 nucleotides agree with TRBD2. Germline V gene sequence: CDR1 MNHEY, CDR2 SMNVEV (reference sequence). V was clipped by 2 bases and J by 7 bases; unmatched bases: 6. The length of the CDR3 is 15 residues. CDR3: CASSLTASGRGEQYF. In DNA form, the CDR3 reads TGTGCCAGCAGTTTAACGGCTAGCGGGAGGGGAGAGCAGTACTTC.

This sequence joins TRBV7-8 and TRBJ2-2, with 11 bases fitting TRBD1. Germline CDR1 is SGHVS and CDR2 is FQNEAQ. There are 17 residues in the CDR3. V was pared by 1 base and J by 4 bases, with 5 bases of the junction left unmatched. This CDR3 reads CASSLGGQGVRTGELFF. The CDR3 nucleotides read TGTGCCAGCAGCTTAGGGGGACAGGGGGTTCGCACCGGGGAGCTGTTTTTT.